What follows are 9 T cell receptor beta chains derived from one specimen sequenced in a study of identical twins. Via MiXCR, TCRdb re-called the 5' RACE reads, giving one row per CDR3 protein. The sample yields around 340,000 distinct CDR3 sequences, roughly an eighth seen once. These sequences were also reported in another study, on yellow fever vaccine responses in identical twins.

The sequenced sample was CD8+ T cells sorted from blood. These receptors all come from a woman younger than 35 in good health.

This clonotype occurred a few times. The chain employs TRBV9 and TRBJ2-7; unclear D gene. This CDR3 is built from 13 residues. The V end lost 4 bases, the J end lost 2 bases, and 10 bases lay between the germline ends. Germline V gives CDR1 SGDLS, CDR2 YYNGEE. Here the CDR3 reads CASSPPNAYEQYF. The CDR3 nucleotides read TGTGCCAGCAGCCCGCCTAATGCCTACGAGCAGTACTTC.

This clonotype was observed a few times. CDR3 residues: CASSQEGINQPQHF. DNA for the CDR3: TGCGCCAGCAGCCAAGAGGGTATTAATCAGCCCCAGCATTTT. The V and J genes are TRBV4-1 and TRBJ1-5; D ambiguous. The CDR3 contains 14 residues. The germline V gene has CDR1 MGHRA and CDR2 YSYEKL. V lost 0 bases and J lost 4, with 7 bases in between.

The chain employs TRBV6-2 or TRBV6-3 and TRBJ1-1; D uncertain. The CDR3 length is 13 residues. The V end was cut by 6 bases, the J end by 0 bases, with 8 bases between. The germline gives CDR1 MNHEY, CDR2 SVGEGT. CDR3 sequence: CASRIGVNTEAFF. CDR3 nucleotide sequence: TGTGCCAGCAGAATTGGAGTGAACACTGAAGCTTTCTTT.

This clonotype was counted at least ten times. The gene calls are TRBV13 and TRBJ1-1; D remains unclear. Germline CDR1 is PRHDT and CDR2 is FYEKMQ (reference sequence). The CDR3 is 12 amino acids. V dropped 8 bases and J dropped 4 bases, with 11 bases sitting between them. The CDR3 DNA follows: TGTGCCAGCTCCATCCGGGTCACTGAAGCTTTCTTT. It translates to CASSIRVTEAFF. The full variable domain, its missing parts supplied by reference TRBV13 and TRBJ1-1, is AAGVIQSPRHLIKEKRETATLKCYPIPRHDTVYWYQQGPGQDPQFLISFYEKMQSDKGSIPDRFSAQQFSDYHSELNMSSLELGDSALYFCASSIRVTEAFFGQGTRLTVV.

This clonotype was seen a few times. This sequence joins TRBV20-1 and TRBJ1-1, with D possibly being TRBD1 (5 bases). V lost 4 bases and J 1 base, leaving 10 bases between the germline ends. The CDR3 has 13 residues. CDR1 and CDR2 from the germline V gene are DFQATT and SNEGSKA (reference sequence). CDR3 DNA: TGCAGTGCTAACACAGGAGAGAACACTGAAGCTTTCTTT. Encoded protein: CSANTGENTEAFF.

This clonotype was seen more than once but under ten times. This rearrangement joins TRBV4-1 to TRBJ2-2; tentatively, D is TRBD1 (5 bases). V lost 4 bases, J lost 5 bases, and 17 bases lay in between. The germline V gene has CDR1 MGHRA and CDR2 YSYEKL. CDR3 length equals 16 residues. CDR3: CASSPEGAGRTGELFF. The CDR3 DNA reads TGCGCCAGCAGCCCCGAAGGGGCAGGTAGGACCGGGGAGCTGTTTTTT.

DNA for the CDR3: TGTGCTAGTGGTTTGGTAGGAGGGGGAATCGGCACCGGGGAGCTGTTTTTT. As protein: CASGLVGGGIGTGELFF. The rearrangement joins TRBV12-5 to TRBJ2-2; D is possibly TRBD1 or TRBD2 (6 bases each). The length of the CDR3 is 17 residues. The V gene's germline CDR1 is LGHNT and CDR2 FRNRAP. V lost 0 bases to trimming and J lost 4 bases, with 15 bases between them.

This clonotype showed up many times. The chain uses TRBV5-1 and TRBJ2-2; D is perhaps TRBD1 (6 bases). The CDR3 runs 13 residues. The ends were cut back, 5 bases at V and 4 bases at J, with 9 bases in the middle. Germline V gene lookup returns CDR1 SGHRS and CDR2 YFSETQ. The CDR3 DNA follows: TGCGCCAGCAGGCAAGGGGGCACCGGGGAGCTGTTTTTT. It encodes CASRQGGTGELFF. Looking up the rest from reference TRBV5-1 and TRBJ2-2 gives the full variable domain: KAGVTQTPRYLIKTRGQQVTLSCSPISGHRSVSWYQQTPGQGLQFLFEYFSETQRNKGNFPGRFSGRQFSNSRSEMNVSTLELGDSALYLCASRQGGTGELFFGEGSRLTVL.

This clonotype was recorded many times. J is TRBJ2-7 and V is TRBV25-1, with TRBD2 identical over 10 bases. CDR1 is MGHDK, CDR2 SYGVNS, per germline. The V segment lost 4 bases and the J segment 2 bases; nucleotides outside the gene matches: 2. The CDR3 sequence is 14 residues long. CDR3 in DNA: TGTGCCAGCAGTGGGACTAGCGGAACCTACGAGCAGTACGTC. As protein: CASSGTSGTYEQYV.